The 21 T cell receptor beta chains in this list originate from one sample, sequenced in a study of lymphopenia after photon versus proton radiotherapy. Data came from immunoSEQ multiplex PCR; TCRdb stores just in-frame clones and leaves some out. The sample records about 25,000 clones, roughly 87% being singletons. Sequenced here: peripheral blood, sampled from a patient treated with photon-based radiotherapy. These receptors came from a woman aged 45 to 65 with pancreatic cancer.

The chain links TRBV10-3 to TRBJ1-1; the match to TRBD1 covers 10 bases. This CDR3 comprises 16 residues. Germline trimming cut 7 bases from V and 1 base from J; bases unmatched to any gene: 9. Germline CDR1 reads ENHRY; CDR2 reads SYGVKD. CDR3 sequence (DNA): TGTGCCATCAAATCCGGGACAGGGGCTCGGAACACTGAAGCTTTCTTT. Translating gives CAIKSGTGARNTEAFF.

The chain is built from TRBV7-9 and TRBJ2-7; no firm D call. The V end lost 1 base, the J end lost 6 bases, and 10 bases lay between the germline ends. Looked up from germline, CDR1 is SEHNR and CDR2 is FQNEAQ (reference sequence). The CDR3 extends over 13 amino acids. In DNA, the CDR3 is TGTGCCAGCAGCTTAGGGGTGACGGGCGAGCAGTACTTC. Its protein product is CASSLGVTGEQYF.

In DNA, the CDR3 is TGCGCCAGCAGCCAAGATGGTGCGGGGGCCCAGCATTTT. It encodes CASSQDGAGAQHF. This chain joins TRBV4-3 and TRBJ1-5, with a weak D call TRBD1 (5 bases). The germline CDR1 and CDR2 sequences are LGHNA and YSLEER. V lost 0 bases to trimming and J lost 11 bases, with 11 bases between them. This CDR3 spans 13 amino acids.

The chain has TRBV10-3 and TRBJ2-3, with D tentatively TRBD1 or TRBD2 (6 bases each). Trimming took 4 bases from V and 4 from J, leaving 15 bases between them. Germline values: CDR1 ENHRY, CDR2 SYGVKD. This CDR3 region has 15 residues. The CDR3 reads CAISAPGRGADTQYF. As DNA, the CDR3 is TGTGCCATCAGTGCCCCGGGTAGGGGGGCAGATACGCAGTATTTT.

DNA of the CDR3: TGCGCCAGCAGCCCGGAAGGAGGACGGGCGAAGTACTTC. Translating gives CASSPEGGRAKYF. This rearrangement joins TRBV5-1 to TRBJ2-7; tentative D call: TRBD2 (5 bases). The germline V and J ends were trimmed by 4 bases and 11 bases, with 19 bases remaining between them. The germline V gene has CDR1 SGHRS and CDR2 YFSETQ. The CDR3 loop spans 13 amino acids.

The rearrangement joins TRBV5-6 to TRBJ1-1, with D tentatively TRBD1 (6 bases). The germline CDR1 and CDR2 sequences are SGHDT and YYEEEE. Trimming took off 2 bases at V and 5 bases at J, with 13 bases between the two ends. CDR3 length: 14 residues. CDR3: CASSLPGGRTEAFF. In DNA, the CDR3 is TGTGCCAGCAGCTTACCTGGGGGCCGGACTGAAGCTTTCTTT.

This chain links TRBV5-1 with TRBJ2-7, with no clear D. In germline, CDR1 is SGHRS, CDR2 YFSETQ. This CDR3 has 12 residues. The germline V and J ends were trimmed by 0 bases and 4 bases, with 5 bases remaining between them. CDR3 loop: CASSLGVYEQYF. CDR3 nucleotide sequence: TGCGCCAGCAGCTTGGGAGTTTACGAGCAGTACTTC.

CDR3 region: CASSFSLAGGSSTGELFF. The DNA of the CDR3 is TGTGCCAGCAGCTTCTCACTAGCGGGAGGGTCGAGCACCGGGGAGCTGTTTTTT. The chain recombines TRBV7-2 with TRBJ2-2; 13 bases agree with TRBD2. Trimming cost V 3 bases and J 4 bases; bases outside gene matches: 8. The CDR3 consists of 18 residues. The germline V gene has CDR1 SGHTA and CDR2 FQGNSA.

This clone has just a few counts. The V gene is TRBV7-2, the J gene TRBJ1-3, with TRBD1 as a possible D gene (5 bases). V lost 1 base, J lost 0 bases, and 16 bases lay in between. This CDR3 spans 18 amino acids. The germline gives CDR1 SGHTA, CDR2 FQGNSA. CDR3 coding DNA: TGTGCCAGCAGCTTAGTTGGAACAGGACACCTCTCTGGAAACACCATATATTTT. It codes for CASSLVGTGHLSGNTIYF.

The rearrangement links TRBV2 to TRBJ2-1; 12 positions agree with TRBD2. The CDR3 runs 16 residues. The V gene's germline CDR1 is SNHLY and CDR2 FYNNEI. V gave up 2 bases and J gave up 8 bases; unmatched junction bases: 7. The CDR3 loop is CASSELAGGPRDEQFF. For the CDR3, the DNA is TGTGCCAGCAGTGAACTAGCGGGAGGGCCAAGGGATGAGCAGTTCTTC.

This clone was seen more than once but under ten times. The chain couples TRBV11-2 to TRBJ2-7, with 10 bases identical to TRBD2. Trimming removed 8 bases from V and 0 bases from J; junction bases left unmatched: 10. CDR1 is SGHAT and CDR2 is FQNNGV in the germline V gene. The CDR3 extends over 16 amino acids. The CDR3 DNA sequence: TGTGCCAGCGTTGGACCCGGGACTAGCGCCTCCTACGAGCAGTACTTC. Translating it yields CASVGPGTSASYEQYF.

The chain uses TRBV4-3 and TRBJ1-2; D is perhaps TRBD1 (5 bases). CDR3 size: 17 residues. The V gene's germline CDR1 is LGHNA and CDR2 YSLEER. V lost 0 bases, J lost 6 bases, and 20 bases lay in between. CDR3 region: CASSQDPEAGRVDGYTF. In DNA, the CDR3 is TGCGCCAGCAGCCAAGATCCGGAGGCAGGGAGGGTGGATGGCTACACCTTC.

The chain joins TRBV18 to TRBJ1-6; weak D call: TRBD1 (6 bases). V was trimmed by 3 bases and J by 10 bases, leaving 16 bases between them. The germline V gene encodes CDR1 KGHSH and CDR2 LQKENI. CDR3 length equals 15 residues. This chain's CDR3 is CASSPQRGLESPLHF. The CDR3 DNA reads TGTGCCAGCTCACCGCAGCGGGGGCTGGAATCACCCCTCCACTTT. The whole variable domain, filled in from reference TRBV18 and TRBJ1-6, reads NAGVMQNPRHLVRRRGQEARLRCSPMKGHSHVYWYRQLPEEGLKFMVYLQKENIIDESGMPKERFSAEFPKEGPSILRIQQVVRGDSAAYFCASSPQRGLESPLHFGNGTRLTVT.

For the CDR3, the DNA is TGCAGCTTACAAGGGACTAGCGGGACGTACAATGAGCAGTTCTTC. This codes for CSLQGTSGTYNEQFF. The J gene is TRBJ2-1, the V gene TRBV29-1; 13 bases match TRBD2. J was trimmed by 4 bases and V by 8 bases; bases with no gene match: 8. The germline gives CDR1 SQVTM, CDR2 ANQGSEA. The CDR3 is 15 amino acids.

In DNA, the CDR3 is TGTGCCAGCAGGGCGACGACGGGACAGGGGGTCGGCTACACCTTC. This encodes CASRATTGQGVGYTF. The chain is built from TRBV6-1 and TRBJ1-2; TRBD1 matches at 11 bases. The germline V gene has CDR1 MNHNS and CDR2 SASEGT. V gave up 6 bases and J gave up 8 bases; unmatched junction bases: 11. The length of the CDR3 is 15 residues.

This clone has more than one count but fewer than ten. The V call is TRBV7-8, the J call TRBJ2-5; D could derive from TRBD1 or TRBD2 (6 bases each). The CDR3 covers 18 residues. Trimming removed 2 bases at V and 1 base at J, with 20 bases between. Germline-derived CDR1 and CDR2 are SGHVS and FQNEAQ. The CDR3 DNA is TGTGCCAGCAGCTTAAGTGGAGGGGGATCAAGCGTCCAAGAGACCCAGTACTTC. Protein sequence: CASSLSGGGSSVQETQYF.

The chain uses TRBV18 and TRBJ1-1; D is possibly TRBD1 (5 bases). CDR1 is KGHSH, CDR2 LQKENI, per germline. V lost 1 base, J lost 1 base, and 10 bases lay in between. This CDR3 region has 15 residues. Written as DNA, the CDR3 is TGTGCCAGCTCACCACTGGGGCAGCCGAACACTGAAGCTTTCTTT. It translates to CASSPLGQPNTEAFF.

The chain employs TRBV6-5 and TRBJ2-1, with 10 nucleotides matching TRBD1. The CDR3 consists of 14 residues. The V gene's germline CDR1 is MNHEY and CDR2 SVGAGI. V shed 7 bases, J shed 6 bases, and the junction held 6 bases outside the gene matches. CDR3 sequence reads: CASTADRGRNEQFF. CDR3 DNA: TGTGCCAGCACTGCCGACAGGGGGCGCAATGAGCAGTTCTTC.

V and J are TRBV7-2 and TRBJ2-1; D possibly corresponds to TRBD2 (5 bases). Germline values: CDR1 SGHTA, CDR2 FQGNSA. Trimming cost V 0 bases and J 5 bases, with 17 bases left between them. The CDR3 runs 17 residues. CDR3 nucleotide sequence: TGTGCCAGCAGCTTAGCGGCTTCCCTAGCAGGCGACAATGAGCAGTTCTTC. It translates to CASSLAASLAGDNEQFF.

The chain uses TRBV7-9 and TRBJ2-5, with unresolved D. The J call may be in error: the DNA end matches TRBJ2-7 better. This CDR3 spans 12 amino acids. Germline CDR1 and CDR2: SEHNR and FQNEAQ (reference sequence). For the CDR3, the DNA is TGTGCCAGCAGCTTAGCAGCGCACGAGCAGTACTTC. It translates to CASSLAAHEQYF.

The table lists this clone with a count of one. The CDR3 reads CSAIGERGQYF. The CDR3 coding sequence is TGCAGCGCTATCGGGGAAAGGGGGCAGTACTTC. The chain recombines TRBV29-1 with TRBJ2-7; perhaps D is TRBD1 or TRBD2 (5 bases each). The CDR3 loop spans 11 amino acids. Germline values: CDR1 SQVTM, CDR2 ANQGSEA. Trimming shortened V by 7 bases and J by 9 bases, and 16 bases separated the two germline ends.